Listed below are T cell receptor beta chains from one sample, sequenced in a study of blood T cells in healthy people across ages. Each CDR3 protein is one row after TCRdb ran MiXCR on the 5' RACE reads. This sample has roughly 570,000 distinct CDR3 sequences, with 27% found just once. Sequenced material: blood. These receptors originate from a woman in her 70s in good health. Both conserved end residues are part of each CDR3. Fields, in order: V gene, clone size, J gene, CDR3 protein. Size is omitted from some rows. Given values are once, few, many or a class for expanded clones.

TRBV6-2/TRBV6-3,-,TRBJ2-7,CASSPRLLEDYEQYF
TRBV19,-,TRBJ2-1,CASSRDRGDEQFF
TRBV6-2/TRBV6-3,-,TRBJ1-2,CASSSAVRGYTF
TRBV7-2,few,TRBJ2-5,CASSFYPASQETQYF
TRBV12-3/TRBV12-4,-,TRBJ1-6,CASRIGQGKNSPLHF
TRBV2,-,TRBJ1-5,CASSVLRNQPQHF
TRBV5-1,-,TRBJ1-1,CASSFGANTRRWNTEAFF
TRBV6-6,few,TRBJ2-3,CAALTGDTQYF
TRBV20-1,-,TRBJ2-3,CSATRASGGLSTDTQYF
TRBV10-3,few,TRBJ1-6,CAISDRGQIPNSPLHF
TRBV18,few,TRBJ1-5,CASSKWQGELYSNQPRHF
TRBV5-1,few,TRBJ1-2,CASSPQDYGYTF
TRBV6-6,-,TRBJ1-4,CASSRTGNDIFTKLFF
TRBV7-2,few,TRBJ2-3,CASSPSGGGDTQYF
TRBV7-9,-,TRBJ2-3,CASSLRVRGTDTDTQYF
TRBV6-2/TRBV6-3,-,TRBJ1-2,CASINRTPGGYTF
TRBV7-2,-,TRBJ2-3,CASSLGLARTDTQYF
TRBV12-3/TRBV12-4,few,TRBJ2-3,CASTRWEAGTDTQYF